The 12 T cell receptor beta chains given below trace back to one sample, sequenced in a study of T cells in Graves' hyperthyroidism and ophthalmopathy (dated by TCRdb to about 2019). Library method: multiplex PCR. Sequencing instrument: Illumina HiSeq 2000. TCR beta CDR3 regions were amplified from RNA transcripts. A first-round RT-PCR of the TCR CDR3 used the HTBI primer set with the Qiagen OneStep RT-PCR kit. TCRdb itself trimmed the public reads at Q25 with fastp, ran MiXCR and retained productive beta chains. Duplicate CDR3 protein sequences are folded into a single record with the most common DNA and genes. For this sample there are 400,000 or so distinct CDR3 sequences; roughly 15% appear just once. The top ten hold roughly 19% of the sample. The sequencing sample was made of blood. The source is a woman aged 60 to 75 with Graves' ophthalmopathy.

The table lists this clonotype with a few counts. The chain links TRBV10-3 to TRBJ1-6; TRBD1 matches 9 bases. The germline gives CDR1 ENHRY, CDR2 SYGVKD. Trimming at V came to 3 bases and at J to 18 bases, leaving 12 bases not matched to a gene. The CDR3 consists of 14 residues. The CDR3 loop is CAISDEGRDRGYHF. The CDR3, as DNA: TGTGCCATCAGTGATGAGGGCCGAGACAGGGGGTACCACTTT.

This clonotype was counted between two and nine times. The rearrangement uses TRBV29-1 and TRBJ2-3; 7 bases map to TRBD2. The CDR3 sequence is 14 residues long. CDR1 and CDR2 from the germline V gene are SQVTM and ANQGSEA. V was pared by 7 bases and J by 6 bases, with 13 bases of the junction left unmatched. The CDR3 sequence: CSAGGGSSSDTQYF. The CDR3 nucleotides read TGCAGCGCTGGCGGCGGGAGTAGTTCGGATACGCAGTATTTT.

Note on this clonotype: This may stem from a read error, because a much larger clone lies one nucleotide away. The DNA of the CDR3 is TGTGCCTGGACGGGGGGACAAACGAGCTCCTACGATGAGCAGTTCTTC. This translates into CAWTGGQTSSYDEQFF. V usage is TRBV30 and J usage is TRBJ2-1; TRBD2 is a possible D gene (7 bases). CDR1 is GTSNPN and CDR2 is SVGIG in the germline V gene (reference sequence). The CDR3 runs 16 residues.

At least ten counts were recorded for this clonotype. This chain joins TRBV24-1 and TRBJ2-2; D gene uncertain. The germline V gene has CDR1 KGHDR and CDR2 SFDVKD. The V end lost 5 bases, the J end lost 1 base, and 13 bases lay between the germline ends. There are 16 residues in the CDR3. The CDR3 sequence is CATSAPGPLNTGELFF. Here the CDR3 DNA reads TGTGCCACCAGTGCCCCCGGACCTTTGAACACCGGGGAGCTGTTTTTT.

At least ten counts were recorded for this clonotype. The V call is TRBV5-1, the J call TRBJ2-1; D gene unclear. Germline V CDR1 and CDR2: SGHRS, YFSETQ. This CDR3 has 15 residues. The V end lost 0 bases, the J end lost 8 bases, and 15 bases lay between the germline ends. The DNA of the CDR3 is TGCGCCAGCAGCTTGGCCGTATCTAGTTTAGATGAGCAGTTCTTC. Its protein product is CASSLAVSSLDEQFF. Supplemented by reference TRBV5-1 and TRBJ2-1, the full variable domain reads KAGVTQTPRYLIKTRGQQVTLSCSPISGHRSVSWYQQTPGQGLQFLFEYFSETQRNKGNFPGRFSGRQFSNSRSEMNVSTLELGDSALYLCASSLAVSSLDEQFFGPGTRLTVL.

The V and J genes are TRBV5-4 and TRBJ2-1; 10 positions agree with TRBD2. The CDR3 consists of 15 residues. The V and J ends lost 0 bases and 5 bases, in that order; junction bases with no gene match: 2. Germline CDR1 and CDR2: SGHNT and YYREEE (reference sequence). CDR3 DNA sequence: TGTGCCAGCAGCTTGGTTAGCGGGAGGAACAATGAGCAGTTCTTC. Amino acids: CASSLVSGRNNEQFF.

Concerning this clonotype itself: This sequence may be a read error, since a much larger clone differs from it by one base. The CDR3 DNA is TGTGCCAGCAGTTCGGCCGCGTGGACAGGGGGGAGCGATCAGCCCCAGCATTTT. It translates to CASSSAAWTGGSDQPQHF. The gene calls are TRBV27 and TRBJ1-5; 10 bases match TRBD1. V was clipped by 4 bases and J by 5 bases; unmatched bases: 14. The CDR3 extends over 18 amino acids. Germline V lookup: CDR1 MNHEY, CDR2 SMNVEV (reference sequence).

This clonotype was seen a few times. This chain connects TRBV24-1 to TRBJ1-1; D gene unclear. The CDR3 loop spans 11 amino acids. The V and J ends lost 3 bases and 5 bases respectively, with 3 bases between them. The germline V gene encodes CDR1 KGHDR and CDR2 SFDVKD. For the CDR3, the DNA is TGTGCCACCAGTGATCGGACTGAAGCTTTCTTT. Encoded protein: CATSDRTEAFF.

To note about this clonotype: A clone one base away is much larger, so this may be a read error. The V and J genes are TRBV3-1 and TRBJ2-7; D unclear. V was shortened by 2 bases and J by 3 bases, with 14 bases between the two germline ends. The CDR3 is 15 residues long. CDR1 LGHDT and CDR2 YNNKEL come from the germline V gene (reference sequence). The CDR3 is CASSQSLSTGYEQYF. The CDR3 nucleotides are TGTGCCAGCAGCCAAAGCCTCTCTACGGGCTACGAGCAGTACTTC.

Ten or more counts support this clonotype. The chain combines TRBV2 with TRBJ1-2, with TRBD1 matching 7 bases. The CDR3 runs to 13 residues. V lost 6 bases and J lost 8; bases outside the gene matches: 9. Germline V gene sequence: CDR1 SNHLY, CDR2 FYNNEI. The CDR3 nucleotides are TGTGCCAGCAGGTACGGGACAGCGAACGGCTACACCTTC. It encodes CASRYGTANGYTF.

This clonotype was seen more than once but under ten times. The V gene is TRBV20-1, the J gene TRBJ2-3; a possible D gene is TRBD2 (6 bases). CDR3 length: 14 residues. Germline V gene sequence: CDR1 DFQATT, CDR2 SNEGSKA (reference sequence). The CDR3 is CRPTAGSATDTQYF. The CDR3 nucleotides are TGCAGGCCCACGGCGGGATCCGCTACAGATACGCAGTATTTT.

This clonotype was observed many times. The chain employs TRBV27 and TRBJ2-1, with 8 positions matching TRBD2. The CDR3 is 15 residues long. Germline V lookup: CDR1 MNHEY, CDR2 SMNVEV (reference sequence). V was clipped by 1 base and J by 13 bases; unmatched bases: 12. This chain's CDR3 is CASSLWSGGDPDQFF. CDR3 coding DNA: TGTGCCAGCAGTTTATGGAGCGGGGGAGATCCTGATCAGTTCTTC.